This T cell receptor beta chain derives from a study of blood T cell repertoires in COVID-19. Study-level background: Samples of COVID-19 (acute and convalescent) were obtained from the United States, Italy and Spain. T cells, B-cell-depleted T cells, or PBMCs supplied cDNA or gDNA.

The table lists this clone with a few counts. Original processing notes: Scientists estimated how many nucleated cells there were by amplifying reference gene primers. Sequencing was performed with immunoSEQ multiplex PCR; in TCRdb, only in-frame clones are kept and a portion is missing. The V and J calls and clone size were taken over from that table, and D and trimming were inferred from the DNA. The sample gives around 95,000 clones, more than 65% of which show up once; 9% to 14% is in the top ten. The CDR3 spans 14 residues. V gave up 2 bases and J gave up 4 bases, with 8 bases separating them. Germline CDR1 and CDR2: PRHDT and FYEKMQ (reference sequence).

Sequencing used peripheral blood. This chain connects TRBV13 to TRBJ2-2; D possibly corresponds to TRBD2 (6 bases). The TCR sequence derives from a woman in her 70s with acute or convalescent COVID-19. CDR3 region: CASSLFGGTGELFF. The CDR3 DNA reads TGTGCCAGCAGCTTATTCGGGGGCACCGGGGAGCTGTTTTTT.